This record looks at one T cell receptor beta chain sequence and its context. Its antigen is undetermined. This specimen belongs to a study of shared clonotypes between healthy human individuals. Per germline, CDR1 MNHEY and CDR2 SVGAGI. V gave up 2 bases and J gave up 5 bases; unmatched junction bases: 5. This CDR3 has 14 residues. Study-wide findings and caveats: Non-shared clonotypes showed lower generation probabilities than clonotypes common to all four donors.

The authors divided CD4+ cells into CD45RA+ naive and CD45RA-negative memory subsets. Each replicate PCR on the sorted subsets used roughly 200 ng DNA (around 30,000 T cell genomes). In the original workflow: Junction-only immunoSEQ sequences carried no quality scores, so filtering differed. TCRdb's table, derived via immunoSEQ multiplex PCR, lists solely in-frame clones and lacks some. The DNA gave D and trimming, while V, J and clone size come from that table. The profile shows about 520,000 clones, 90% to 96% of them singletons. This sequence joins TRBV6-5 and TRBJ1-1; the match to TRBD1 covers 7 bases. This receptor was obtained from a woman aged 25 to 45 in good health. The specimen was naive CD4+ T cells sorted from blood. The subset is: CD45RA+ positively selected. CDR3 loop: CASSYDSGGTEAFF. Written as DNA, the CDR3 is TGTGCCAGCAGTTACGATTCAGGGGGGACTGAAGCTTTCTTT.